A single sample is the source of the 11 T cell receptor beta chains below, sequenced in a study of blood T cells in healthy people across ages. A J-beta primer mix and a sample-barcoded 5' primer were used in a second PCR of roughly 6 to 11 cycles. TCRdb called the 5' RACE reads again in MiXCR, with one record for every CDR3 protein. The table records some 750,000 distinct CDR3 sequences, 22% of them present only once. Sequenced: blood. The receptors were sampled from a man aged 65 to 79 in good health.

V and J are TRBV7-9 and TRBJ2-3, with no clear D. V shed 6 bases and J shed 3 bases, with 13 bases lying between them. This CDR3 comprises 14 residues. CDR1 and CDR2 (germline): SEHNR, FQNEAQ (reference sequence). The CDR3 sequence: CASSPGVETDTQYF. DNA of the CDR3: TGTGCCAGCAGTCCTGGTGTAGAGACAGATACGCAGTATTTT.

The chain uses TRBV7-9 and TRBJ2-7; 8 bases line up with TRBD2. Germline loops: CDR1 SEHNR, CDR2 FQNEAQ (reference sequence). CDR3 length: 17 residues. The V gene end was trimmed by 5 bases and the J gene end by 1 base; junction bases not matched to a gene: 13. The CDR3 coding sequence is TGTGCCAGCAGCCCCCCCCACTTTGCGGGGGGTTCCTACGAGCAGTACTTC. Its protein product is CASSPPHFAGGSYEQYF.

The chain carries TRBV18 and TRBJ2-5, with D perhaps matching TRBD1 (6 bases). The tail of the sequence fits TRBJ2-1 better, so the J call may be wrong. The V gene's germline CDR1 is KGHSH and CDR2 LQKENI. CDR3 length: 14 residues. DNA for the CDR3: TGTGCCAGCTCACGGGACACCTCTACCAGTGAGCAGTTCTTC. It yields the protein CASSRDTSTSEQFF.

J is TRBJ2-3 and V is TRBV15; TRBD2 is a possible D gene (7 bases). V was pared by 6 bases and J by 3 bases, with 19 bases between. Germline CDR1 LNHNV, CDR2 YYDKDF (reference sequence). CDR3 length: 16 residues. The CDR3 region is CATSMPRGAGTDTQYF. The CDR3 coding sequence is TGTGCCACCAGTATGCCACGGGGGGCAGGGACAGATACGCAGTATTTT.

The chain has TRBV12-3 or TRBV12-4 and TRBJ1-2; 7 bases fit TRBD1. Unmatched junction bases numbered 9, after V lost 4 bases and J lost 7 bases. The CDR3 runs 14 residues. The DNA of the CDR3 is TGTGCCAGCAGTTGCGCCCGGACAGGTTGTGGCTACACCTTC. Residues: CASSCARTGCGYTF.

V and J are TRBV25-1 and TRBJ1-2, with TRBD1 identical over 11 bases. In germline, CDR1 is MGHDK, CDR2 SYGVNS. Trimming removed 0 bases from V and 3 bases from J; junction bases left unmatched: 3. The CDR3 runs 16 residues. DNA for the CDR3: TGTGCCAGCAGTGAATATTGGACAGGGGGCGACTATGGCTACACCTTC. Protein: CASSEYWTGGDYGYTF.

This chain links TRBV29-1 with TRBJ1-1, with D perhaps matching TRBD1 (6 bases). There are 14 residues in the CDR3. In germline, CDR1 is SQVTM, CDR2 ANQGSEA. The DNA of the CDR3 is TGCAGTGCCGACACCGGGACACTGAACACTGAAGCTTTCTTT. This encodes CSADTGTLNTEAFF.

The chain links TRBV19 to TRBJ2-1, with 10 bases fitting TRBD2. The CDR3 is 15 residues long. V was clipped by 7 bases and J by 7 bases; unmatched bases: 10. Germline CDR1 is LNHDA and CDR2 is SQIVND (reference sequence). CDR3 residues: CASTPEGLASNEQFF. Here the CDR3 DNA reads TGTGCCAGTACCCCAGAGGGACTAGCGTCGAATGAGCAGTTCTTC.

This clonotype was observed a handful of times. The chain uses TRBV20-1 and TRBJ1-6; D uncertain. Looked up from germline, CDR1 is DFQATT and CDR2 is SNEGSKA (reference sequence). The CDR3 has 18 amino acids. Between the trimmed V and J ends, which lost 3 bases and 10 bases, there was a span of 28 bases. The CDR3 region is CSASDAMGSGLPVSPLHF. For the CDR3, the DNA is TGCAGTGCTAGCGATGCCATGGGGTCGGGCCTCCCTGTATCACCCCTCCACTTT.

The chain joins TRBV11-2 to TRBJ2-3; 7 bases are a match to TRBD2. J gave up 5 bases and V 2 bases, and 7 bases lay outside the gene matches. CDR3 length: 15 amino acids. Germline CDR1 and CDR2: SGHAT and FQNNGV. This chain's CDR3 is CASSLHPAGEDTQYF. CDR3 sequence (DNA): TGTGCCAGCAGCTTACATCCGGCGGGAGAAGATACGCAGTATTTT.

This clonotype showed up just a few times. This chain links TRBV24-1 with TRBJ2-3, with D perhaps matching TRBD1 (5 bases). CDR3 size: 15 residues. The V gene's germline CDR1 is KGHDR and CDR2 SFDVKD. Trimming removed 3 bases at V and 2 bases at J, with 11 bases between. CDR3 DNA: TGTGCCACCAGTGATCCCAGGGCGGCCACAGATACGCAGTATTTT. Translated, it gives CATSDPRAATDTQYF.